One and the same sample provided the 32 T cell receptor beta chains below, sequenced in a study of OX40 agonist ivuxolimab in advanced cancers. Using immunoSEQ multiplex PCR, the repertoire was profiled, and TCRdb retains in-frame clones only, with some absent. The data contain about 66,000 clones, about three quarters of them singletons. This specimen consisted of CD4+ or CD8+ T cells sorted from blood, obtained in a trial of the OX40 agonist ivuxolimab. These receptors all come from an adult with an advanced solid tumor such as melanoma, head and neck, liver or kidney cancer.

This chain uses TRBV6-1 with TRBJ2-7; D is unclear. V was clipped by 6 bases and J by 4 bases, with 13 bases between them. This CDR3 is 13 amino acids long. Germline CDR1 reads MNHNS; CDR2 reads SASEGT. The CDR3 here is CASRDRSRYEQYF. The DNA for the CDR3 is TGTGCCAGCAGGGACCGATCTCGGTACGAGCAGTACTTC.

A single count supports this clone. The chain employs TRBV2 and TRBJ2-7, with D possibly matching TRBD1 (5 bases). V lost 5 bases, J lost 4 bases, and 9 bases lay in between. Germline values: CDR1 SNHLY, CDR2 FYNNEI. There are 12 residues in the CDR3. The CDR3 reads CASSSQEYEQYF. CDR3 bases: TGTGCCAGCAGTTCACAGGAATACGAGCAGTACTTC.

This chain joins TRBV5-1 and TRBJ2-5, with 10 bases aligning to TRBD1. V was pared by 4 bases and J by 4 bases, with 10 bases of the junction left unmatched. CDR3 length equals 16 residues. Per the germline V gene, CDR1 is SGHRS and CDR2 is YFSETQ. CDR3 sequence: CASSLYTGTGVETQYF. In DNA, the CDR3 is TGCGCCAGCAGCCTATACACCGGGACAGGGGTAGAGACCCAGTACTTC.

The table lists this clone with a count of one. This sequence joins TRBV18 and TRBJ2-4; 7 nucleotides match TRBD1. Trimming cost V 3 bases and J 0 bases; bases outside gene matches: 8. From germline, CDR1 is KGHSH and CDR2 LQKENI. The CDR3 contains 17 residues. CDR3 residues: CASSPGQNVLAKNIQYF. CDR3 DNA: TGTGCCAGCTCACCGGGACAGAACGTTCTAGCCAAAAACATTCAGTACTTC. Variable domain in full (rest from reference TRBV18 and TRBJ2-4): NAGVMQNPRHLVRRRGQEARLRCSPMKGHSHVYWYRQLPEEGLKFMVYLQKENIIDESGMPKERFSAEFPKEGPSILRIQQVVRGDSAAYFCASSPGQNVLAKNIQYFGAGTRLSVL.

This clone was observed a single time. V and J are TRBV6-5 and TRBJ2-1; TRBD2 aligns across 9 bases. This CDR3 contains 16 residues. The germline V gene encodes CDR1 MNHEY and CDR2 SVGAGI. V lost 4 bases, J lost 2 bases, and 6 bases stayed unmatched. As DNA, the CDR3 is TGTGCCAGCAGTTTCCTTGGCGGGGGGGCCTACAATGAGCAGTTCTTC. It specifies CASSFLGGGAYNEQFF.

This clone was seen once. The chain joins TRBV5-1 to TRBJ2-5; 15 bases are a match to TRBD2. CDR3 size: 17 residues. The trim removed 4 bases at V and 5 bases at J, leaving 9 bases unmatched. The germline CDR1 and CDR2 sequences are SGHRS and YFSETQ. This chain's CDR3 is CASSILGLAGGPETQYF. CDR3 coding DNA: TGCGCCAGCAGCATCCTCGGACTAGCGGGAGGGCCGGAGACCCAGTACTTC. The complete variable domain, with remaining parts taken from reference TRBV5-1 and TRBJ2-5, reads KAGVTQTPRYLIKTRGQQVTLSCSPISGHRSVSWYQQTPGQGLQFLFEYFSETQRNKGNFPGRFSGRQFSNSRSEMNVSTLELGDSALYLCASSILGLAGGPETQYFGPGTRLLVL.

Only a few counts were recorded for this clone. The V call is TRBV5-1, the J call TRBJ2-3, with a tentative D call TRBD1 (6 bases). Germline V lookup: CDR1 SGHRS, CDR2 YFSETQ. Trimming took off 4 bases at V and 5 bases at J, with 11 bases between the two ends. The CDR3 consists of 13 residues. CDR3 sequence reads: CASSQGQKDTQYF. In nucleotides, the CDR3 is TGCGCCAGCAGCCAAGGACAGAAAGATACGCAGTATTTT.

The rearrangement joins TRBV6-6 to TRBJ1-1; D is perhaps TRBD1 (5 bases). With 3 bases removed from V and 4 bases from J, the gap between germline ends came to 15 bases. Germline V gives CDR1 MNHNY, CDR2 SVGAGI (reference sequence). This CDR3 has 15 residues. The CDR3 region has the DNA TGTGCCAGCAGTTATTACGGGGGTATCGGCACTGAAGCTTTCTTT. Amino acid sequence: CASSYYGGIGTEAFF.

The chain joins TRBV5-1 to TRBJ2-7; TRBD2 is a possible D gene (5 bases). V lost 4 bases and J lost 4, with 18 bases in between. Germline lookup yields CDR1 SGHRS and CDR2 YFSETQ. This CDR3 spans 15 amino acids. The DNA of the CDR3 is TGCGCCAGCAGCCCTTTACTAGGGAAACAGTACGAGCAGTACTTC. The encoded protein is CASSPLLGKQYEQYF.

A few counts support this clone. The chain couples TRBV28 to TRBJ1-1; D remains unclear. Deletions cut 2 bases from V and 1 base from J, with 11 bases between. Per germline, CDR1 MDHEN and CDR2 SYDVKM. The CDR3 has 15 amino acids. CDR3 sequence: CASSLPTGGNTEAFF. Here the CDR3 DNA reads TGTGCCAGCAGTTTACCGACCGGCGGGAACACTGAAGCTTTCTTT.

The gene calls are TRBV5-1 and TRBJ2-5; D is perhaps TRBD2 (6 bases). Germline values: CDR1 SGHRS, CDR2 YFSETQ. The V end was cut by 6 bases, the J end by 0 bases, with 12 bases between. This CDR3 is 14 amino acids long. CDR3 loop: CASNGGVYQETQYF. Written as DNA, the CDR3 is TGCGCCAGCAATGGCGGGGTGTACCAAGAGACCCAGTACTTC. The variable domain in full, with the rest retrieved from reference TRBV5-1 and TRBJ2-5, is KAGVTQTPRYLIKTRGQQVTLSCSPISGHRSVSWYQQTPGQGLQFLFEYFSETQRNKGNFPGRFSGRQFSNSRSEMNVSTLELGDSALYLCASNGGVYQETQYFGPGTRLLVL.

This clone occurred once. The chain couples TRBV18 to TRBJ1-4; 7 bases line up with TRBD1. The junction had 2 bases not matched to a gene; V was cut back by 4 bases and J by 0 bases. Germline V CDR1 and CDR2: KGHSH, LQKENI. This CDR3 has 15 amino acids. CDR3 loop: CASSLDRATNEKLFF. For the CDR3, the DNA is TGTGCCAGCTCACTCGACAGGGCAACTAATGAAAAACTGTTTTTT.

CDR3 loop: CASSYSRDREANEQFF. The CDR3 DNA sequence: TGTGCCAGCAGCTATAGCCGGGACAGGGAGGCTAATGAGCAGTTCTTC. The chain is built from TRBV7-9 and TRBJ2-1; 9 bases map to TRBD1. Germline CDR1 SEHNR, CDR2 FQNEAQ (reference sequence). V lost 4 bases to trimming and J lost 7 bases; unmatched junction nucleotides: 11. The CDR3 totals 16 residues.

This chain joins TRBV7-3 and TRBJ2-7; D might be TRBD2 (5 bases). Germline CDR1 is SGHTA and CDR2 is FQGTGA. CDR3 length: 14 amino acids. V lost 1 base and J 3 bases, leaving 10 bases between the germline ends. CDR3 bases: TGTGCCAGCAGCTTAAAGGCGGGCTTCTACGAGCAGTACTTC. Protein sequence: CASSLKAGFYEQYF.

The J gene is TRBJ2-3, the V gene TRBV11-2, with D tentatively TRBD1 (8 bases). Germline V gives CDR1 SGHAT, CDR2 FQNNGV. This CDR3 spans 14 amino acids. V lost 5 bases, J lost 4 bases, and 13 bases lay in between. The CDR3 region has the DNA TGTGCCAGCAGCGCTACAGGGGGGGCAGATACGCAGTATTTT. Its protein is CASSATGGADTQYF.

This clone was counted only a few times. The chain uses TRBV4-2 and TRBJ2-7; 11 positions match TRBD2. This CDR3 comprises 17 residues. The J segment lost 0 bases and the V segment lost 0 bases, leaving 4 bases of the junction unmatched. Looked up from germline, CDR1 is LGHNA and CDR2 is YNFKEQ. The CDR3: CASSQEVAGGSSYEQYF. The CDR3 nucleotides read TGTGCCAGCAGCCAAGAGGTAGCGGGGGGGAGCTCCTACGAGCAGTACTTC.

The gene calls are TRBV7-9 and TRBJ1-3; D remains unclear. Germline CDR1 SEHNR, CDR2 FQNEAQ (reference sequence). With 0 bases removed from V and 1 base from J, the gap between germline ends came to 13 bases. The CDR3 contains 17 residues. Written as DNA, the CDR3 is TGTGCCAGCAGCTTAGCCTCGGCAGGACCATCTGGAAACACCATATATTTT. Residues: CASSLASAGPSGNTIYF.

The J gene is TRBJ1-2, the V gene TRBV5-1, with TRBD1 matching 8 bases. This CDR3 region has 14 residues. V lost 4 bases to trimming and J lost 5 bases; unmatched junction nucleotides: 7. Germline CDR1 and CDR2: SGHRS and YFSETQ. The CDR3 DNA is TGCGCCAGCAGCGTGGGACAGGCGGAGTATGGCTACACCTTC. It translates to CASSVGQAEYGYTF.

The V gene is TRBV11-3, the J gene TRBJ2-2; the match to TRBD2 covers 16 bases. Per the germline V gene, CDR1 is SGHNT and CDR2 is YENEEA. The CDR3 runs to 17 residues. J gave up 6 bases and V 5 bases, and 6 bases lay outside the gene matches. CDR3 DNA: TGTGCCAGCAGCGCTTGGGGACTAGCGGGAGGGGCCGGGGAGCTGTTTTTT. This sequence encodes CASSAWGLAGGAGELFF.

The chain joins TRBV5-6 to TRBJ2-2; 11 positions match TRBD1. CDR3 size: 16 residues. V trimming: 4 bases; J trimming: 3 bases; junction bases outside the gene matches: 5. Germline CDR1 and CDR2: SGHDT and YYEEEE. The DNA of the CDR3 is TGTGCCAGCAGCCGATGGGACAGGGGGGACACCGGGGAGCTGTTTTTT. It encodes CASSRWDRGDTGELFF. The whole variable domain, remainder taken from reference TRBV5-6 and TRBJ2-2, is DAGVTQSPTHLIKTRGQQVTLRCSPKSGHDTVSWYQQALGQGPQFIFQYYEEEERQRGNFPDRFSGHQFPNYSSELNVNALLLGDSALYLCASSRWDRGDTGELFFGEGSRLTVL.

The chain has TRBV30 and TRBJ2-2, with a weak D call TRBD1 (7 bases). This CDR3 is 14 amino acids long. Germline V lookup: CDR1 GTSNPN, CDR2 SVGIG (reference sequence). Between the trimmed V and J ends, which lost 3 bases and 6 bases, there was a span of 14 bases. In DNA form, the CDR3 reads TGTGCCTGGAGATCAGGGGGGCCGGCCGGGGAGCTGTTTTTT. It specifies CAWRSGGPAGELFF.

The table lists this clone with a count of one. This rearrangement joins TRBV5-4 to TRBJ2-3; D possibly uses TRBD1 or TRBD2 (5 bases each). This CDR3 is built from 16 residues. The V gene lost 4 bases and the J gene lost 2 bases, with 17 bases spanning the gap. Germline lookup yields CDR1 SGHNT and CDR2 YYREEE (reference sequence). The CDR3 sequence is CASSPHGTLTTDTQYF. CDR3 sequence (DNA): TGTGCCAGCAGCCCGCATGGGACGCTTACCACAGATACGCAGTATTTT.

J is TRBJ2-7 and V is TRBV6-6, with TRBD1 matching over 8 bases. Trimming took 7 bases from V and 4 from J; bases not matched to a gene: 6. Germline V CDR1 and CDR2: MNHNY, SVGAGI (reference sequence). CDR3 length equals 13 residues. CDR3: CASNRDRRYEQYF. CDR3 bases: TGTGCCAGCAATAGGGACAGGCGTTACGAGCAGTACTTC.

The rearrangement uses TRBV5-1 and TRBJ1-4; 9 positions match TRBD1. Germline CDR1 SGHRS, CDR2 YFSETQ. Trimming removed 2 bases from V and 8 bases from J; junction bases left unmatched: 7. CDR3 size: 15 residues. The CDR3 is CASSLMTGGDEKLFF. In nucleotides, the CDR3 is TGCGCCAGCAGCTTAATGACAGGGGGAGACGAAAAACTGTTTTTT.

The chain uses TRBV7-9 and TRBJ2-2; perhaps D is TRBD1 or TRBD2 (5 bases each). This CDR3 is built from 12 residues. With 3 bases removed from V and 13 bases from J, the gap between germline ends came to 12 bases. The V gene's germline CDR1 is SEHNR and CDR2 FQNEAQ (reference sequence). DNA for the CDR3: TGTGCCAGCAGCTTTGGGCAGGGACGGCTGTTTTTT. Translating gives CASSFGQGRLFF. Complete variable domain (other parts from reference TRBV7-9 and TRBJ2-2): DTGVSQNPRHKITKRGQNVTFRCDPISEHNRLYWYRQTLGQGPEFLTYFQNEAQLEKSRLLSDRFSAERPKGSFSTLEIQRTEQGDSAMYLCASSFGQGRLFFGEGSRLTVL.

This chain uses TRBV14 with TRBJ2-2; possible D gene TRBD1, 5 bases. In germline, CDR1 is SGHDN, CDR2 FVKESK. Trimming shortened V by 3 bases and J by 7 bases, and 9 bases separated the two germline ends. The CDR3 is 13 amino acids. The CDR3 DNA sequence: TGTGCCAGCAGCCAGGGGCTCATCGGGGAGCTGTTTTTT. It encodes CASSQGLIGELFF.

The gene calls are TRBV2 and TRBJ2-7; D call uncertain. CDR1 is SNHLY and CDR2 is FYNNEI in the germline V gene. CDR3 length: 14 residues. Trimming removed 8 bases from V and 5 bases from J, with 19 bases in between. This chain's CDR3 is CASVRPLNGHEQYF. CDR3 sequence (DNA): TGTGCCAGCGTGAGACCATTGAATGGCCACGAGCAGTACTTC.

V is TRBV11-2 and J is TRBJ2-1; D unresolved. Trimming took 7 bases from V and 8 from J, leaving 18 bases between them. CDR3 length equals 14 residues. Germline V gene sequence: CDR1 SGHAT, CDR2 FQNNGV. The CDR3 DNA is TGTGCCAGCACCATCCTAGGTGGTGGCTATGAGCAGTTCTTC. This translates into CASTILGGGYEQFF. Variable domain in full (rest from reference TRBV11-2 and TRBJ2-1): EAGVAQSPRYKIIEKRQSVAFWCNPISGHATLYWYQQILGQGPKLLIQFQNNGVVDDSQLPKDRFSAERLKGVDSTLKIQPAKLEDSAVYLCASTILGGGYEQFFGPGTRLTVL.

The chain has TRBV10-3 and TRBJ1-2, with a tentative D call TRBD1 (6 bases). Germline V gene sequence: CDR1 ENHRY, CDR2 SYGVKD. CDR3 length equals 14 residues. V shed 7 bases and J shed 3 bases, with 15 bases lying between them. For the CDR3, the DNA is TGTGCCATCACCCGAGTGGGGGGCGACTATGGCTACACCTTC. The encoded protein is CAITRVGGDYGYTF.

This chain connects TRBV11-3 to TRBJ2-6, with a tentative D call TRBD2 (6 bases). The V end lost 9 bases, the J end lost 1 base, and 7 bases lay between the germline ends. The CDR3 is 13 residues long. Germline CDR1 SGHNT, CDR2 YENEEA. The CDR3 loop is CASGTSGANVLTF. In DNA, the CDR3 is TGTGCCAGTGGGACTTCTGGGGCCAACGTCCTGACTTTC. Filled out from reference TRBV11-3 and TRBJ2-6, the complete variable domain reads EAGVVQSPRYKIIEKKQPVAFWCNPISGHNTLYWYLQNLGQGPELLIRYENEEAVDDSQLPKDRFSAERLKGVDSTLKIQPAELGDSAVYLCASGTSGANVLTFGAGSRLTVL.

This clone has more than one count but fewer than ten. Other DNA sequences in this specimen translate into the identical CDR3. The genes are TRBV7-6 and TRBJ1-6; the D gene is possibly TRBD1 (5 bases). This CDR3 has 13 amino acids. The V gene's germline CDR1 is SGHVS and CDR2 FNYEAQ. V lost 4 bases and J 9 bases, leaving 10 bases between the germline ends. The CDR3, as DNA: TGTGCCAGCAGCTCAGTGGGGGGTTCACCCCTCCACTTT. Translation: CASSSVGGSPLHF.

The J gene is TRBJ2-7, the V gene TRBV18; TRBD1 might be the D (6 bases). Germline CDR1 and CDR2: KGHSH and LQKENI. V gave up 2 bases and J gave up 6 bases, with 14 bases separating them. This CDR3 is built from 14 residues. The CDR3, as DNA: TGTGCCAGCTCACCAACTCGCAGGGGTAGCGAGCAGTACTTC. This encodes CASSPTRRGSEQYF. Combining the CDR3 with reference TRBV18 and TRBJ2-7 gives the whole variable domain NAGVMQNPRHLVRRRGQEARLRCSPMKGHSHVYWYRQLPEEGLKFMVYLQKENIIDESGMPKERFSAEFPKEGPSILRIQQVVRGDSAAYFCASSPTRRGSEQYFGPGTRLTVT.